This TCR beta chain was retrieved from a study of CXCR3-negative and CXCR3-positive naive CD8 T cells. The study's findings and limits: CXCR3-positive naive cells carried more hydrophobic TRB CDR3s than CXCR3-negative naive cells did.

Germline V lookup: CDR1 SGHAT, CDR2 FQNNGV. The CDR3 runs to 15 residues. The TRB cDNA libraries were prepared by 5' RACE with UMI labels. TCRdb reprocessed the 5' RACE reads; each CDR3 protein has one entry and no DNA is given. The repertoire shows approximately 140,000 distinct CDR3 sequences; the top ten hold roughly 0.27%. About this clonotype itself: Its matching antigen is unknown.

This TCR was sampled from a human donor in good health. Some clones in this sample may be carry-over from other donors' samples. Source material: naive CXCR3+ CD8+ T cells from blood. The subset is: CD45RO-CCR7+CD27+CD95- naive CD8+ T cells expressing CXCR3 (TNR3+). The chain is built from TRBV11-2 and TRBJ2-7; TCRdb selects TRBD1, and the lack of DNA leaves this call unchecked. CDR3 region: CASSSWTGDGYEQYF.